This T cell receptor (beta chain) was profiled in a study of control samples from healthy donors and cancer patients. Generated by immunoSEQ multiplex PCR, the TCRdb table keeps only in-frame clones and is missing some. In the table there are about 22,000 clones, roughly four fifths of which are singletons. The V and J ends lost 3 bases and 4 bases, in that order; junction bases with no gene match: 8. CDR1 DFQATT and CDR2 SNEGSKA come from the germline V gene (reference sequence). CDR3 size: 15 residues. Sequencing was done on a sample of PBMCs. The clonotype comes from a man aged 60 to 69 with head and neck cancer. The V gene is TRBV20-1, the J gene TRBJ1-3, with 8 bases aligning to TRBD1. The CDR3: CSASPGQGPGNTIYF. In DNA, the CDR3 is TGCAGTGCTAGTCCCGGACAGGGTCCGGGAAACACCATATATTTT.